Listed below are T cell receptor beta chains from one sample, sequenced in a study of cytomegalovirus exposure and HLA in healthy donors. Only in-frame clones appear in the TCRdb table, and some are missing; sequencing was by immunoSEQ multiplex PCR. Seen here are around 90,000 clones, about 68% observed once, and the top ten hold 2.3%. The sequenced material came from PBMCs. The receptors were gathered from a human donor in good health. Both conserved end residues are part of each CDR3. The D gene is left open where the match is weak. Only part of the rows carry a size: once, few, many, or a class if the clone is expanded.

length	V	D	size	J	DNA	CDR3
14	TRBV6-6	-	-	TRBJ1-5	TGTGCCAGCAGTTACTACAGGGGCAATCAGCCCCAGCATTTT	CASSYYRGNQPQHF
16	TRBV9	TRBD2	-	TRBJ2-1	TGTGCCAGCAGCGCCTTCGGGCTAGCGGGTAACAATGAGCAGTTCTTC	CASSAFGLAGNNEQFF
14	TRBV7-8	TRBD1	-	TRBJ2-7	TGTGCCAGCAGCCTATCAGGGGGTTCCTACGAGCAGTACTTC	CASSLSGGSYEQYF
15	TRBV9	TRBD1	few	TRBJ1-6	TGTGCCAGCAGCGTAGAGGGGGACAGAAATTCACCCCTCCACTTT	CASSVEGDRNSPLHF
13	TRBV9	-	-	TRBJ1-1	TGTGCCAGCAGCGAGGCGCCAGGCTCTGAAGCTTTCTTT	CASSEAPGSEAFF
20	TRBV5-1	TRBD2	-	TRBJ2-3	TGCGCCAGCAGCGGGGAAGGACTAGCGGGGGGACCCGCTAGCACAGATACGCAGTATTTT	CASSGEGLAGGPASTDTQYF
16	TRBV6-5	-	-	TRBJ2-7	TGTGCCAGCAGTTACCGCCGGACAGTTCCTTCCTACGAGCAGTACTTC	CASSYRRTVPSYEQYF
15	TRBV29-1	-	-	TRBJ2-3	TGCAGCGCCACCAGACCGCGGGGCTTCACAGATACGCAGTATTTT	CSATRPRGFTDTQYF
13	TRBV19	-	-	TRBJ1-5	TGTGCCAGTAGTCCGGACAGAAGTCAGCCCCAGCATTTT	CASSPDRSQPQHF
14	TRBV2	TRBD1	few	TRBJ1-2	TGTGCCAGCTCCGGACAGGGGTTTAATTTTGGCTACACCTTC	CASSGQGFNFGYTF
14	TRBV19	-	-	TRBJ2-1	TGTGCCAGTAGTGACTACGCTACCTACAATGAGCAGTTCTTC	CASSDYATYNEQFF
13	TRBV27	-	-	TRBJ1-2	TGTGCCAGCAGTTTAGGGAGGCCCTATGGCTACACCTTC	CASSLGRPYGYTF
13	TRBV11-3	TRBD1	-	TRBJ2-1	TGTGCCAGCAGCCGGGACAGGGTCGATGAGCAGTTCTTC	CASSRDRVDEQFF
16	TRBV7-3	-	-	TRBJ2-7	TGTGCCAGCAGCCCAAAGGGGGGGTCTCGTTCCTACGAGCAGTACTTC	CASSPKGGSRSYEQYF
17	TRBV14	-	-	TRBJ2-1	TGTGCCAGCAGCCAAGTATTGGGTGGGGGCGGCTACAATGAGCAGTTCTTC	CASSQVLGGGGYNEQFF
12	TRBV7-8	-	once	TRBJ2-7	TGTGCCAGCAGCGGTCGGGGCTACGAGCAGTACTTC	CASSGRGYEQYF
15	TRBV7-9	TRBD1	-	TRBJ1-6	TGTGCCAGCAGCTTTGGACAGGGAGGCAATTCACCCCTCCACTTT	CASSFGQGGNSPLHF
15	TRBV4-3	-	once	TRBJ2-6	TGCGCCAGCAGCCAGAACAGGGCTGGGGCCAACGTCCTGACTTTC	CASSQNRAGANVLTF